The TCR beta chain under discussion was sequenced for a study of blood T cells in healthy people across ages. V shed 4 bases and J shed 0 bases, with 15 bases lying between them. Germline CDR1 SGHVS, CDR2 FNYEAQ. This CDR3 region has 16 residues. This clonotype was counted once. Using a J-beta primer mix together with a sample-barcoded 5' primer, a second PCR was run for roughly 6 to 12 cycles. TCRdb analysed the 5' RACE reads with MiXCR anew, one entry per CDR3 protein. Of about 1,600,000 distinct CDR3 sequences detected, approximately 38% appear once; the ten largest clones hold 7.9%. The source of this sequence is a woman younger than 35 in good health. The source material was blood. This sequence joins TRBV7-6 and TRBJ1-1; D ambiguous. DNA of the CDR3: TGTGCCAGCAGCTACGCAGTGGGTAGCATGAACACTGAAGCTTTCTTT. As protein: CASSYAVGSMNTEAFF.